The present T cell receptor beta chain was sequenced within a study of beta chain features in type 1 diabetes. The length of the CDR3 is 13 residues. Germline assignment: CDR1 SQVTM and CDR2 ANQGSEA. V lost 4 bases and J lost 8, with 17 bases in between. Study findings and constraints: Patients with Type 1 diabetes showed moderately but significantly shorter TCRB CDR3s in all four CD4+ subsets. When VDJ junctions were examined, type 1 diabetes patients showed fewer insertions and more deletions.

As to this clone: The antigen remains undetermined.

One heparinised draw of blood, averaging around 100 mL, came from each donor. The investigators reverse transcribed all of the isolated RNA, so they sequenced expressed TCRB transcripts. The data were produced by immunoSEQ multiplex PCR, yet TCRdb's version contains in-frame clones alone and is incomplete. The repertoire holds hundreds of thousands of clones, with around 15% as singletons. Sample: naive CD4+ T cells from blood. This chain joins TRBV29-1 and TRBJ1-1; a possible D gene is TRBD1 (6 bases). This clonotype was sampled from a man younger than 35 with type 1 diabetes. The CDR3 here is CSVAAGQRSEAFF. CDR3 bases: TGCAGCGTTGCAGCCGGACAGAGATCAGAAGCTTTCTTT.